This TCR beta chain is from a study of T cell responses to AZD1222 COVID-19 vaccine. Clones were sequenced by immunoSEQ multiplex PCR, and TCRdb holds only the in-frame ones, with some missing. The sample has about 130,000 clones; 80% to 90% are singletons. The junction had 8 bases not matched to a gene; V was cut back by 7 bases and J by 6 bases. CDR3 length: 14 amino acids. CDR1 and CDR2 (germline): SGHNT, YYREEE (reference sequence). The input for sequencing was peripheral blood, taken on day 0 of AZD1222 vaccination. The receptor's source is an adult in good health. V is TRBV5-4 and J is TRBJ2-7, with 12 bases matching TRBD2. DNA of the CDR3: TGTGCCAGCCTCGACCGGACTAGCGGGACCGAGCAGTACTTC. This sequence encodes CASLDRTSGTEQYF.